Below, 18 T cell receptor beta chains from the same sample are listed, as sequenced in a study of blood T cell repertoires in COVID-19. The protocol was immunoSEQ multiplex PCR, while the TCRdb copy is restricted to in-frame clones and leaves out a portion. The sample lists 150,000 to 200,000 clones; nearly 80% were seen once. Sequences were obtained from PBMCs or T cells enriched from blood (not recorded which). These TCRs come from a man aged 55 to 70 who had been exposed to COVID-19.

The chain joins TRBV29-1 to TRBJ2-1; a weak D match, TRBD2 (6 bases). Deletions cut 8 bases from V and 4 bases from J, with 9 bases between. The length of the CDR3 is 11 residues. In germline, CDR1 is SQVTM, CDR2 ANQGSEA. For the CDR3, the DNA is TGCAGCCGGGGGAGTTACAATGAGCAGTTCTTC. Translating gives CSRGSYNEQFF.

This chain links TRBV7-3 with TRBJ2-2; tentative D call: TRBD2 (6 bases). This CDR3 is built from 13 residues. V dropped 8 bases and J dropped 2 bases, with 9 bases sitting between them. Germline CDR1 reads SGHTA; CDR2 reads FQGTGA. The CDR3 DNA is TGTGCCAGCGGACTAACTAACACCGGGGAGCTGTTTTTT. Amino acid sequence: CASGLTNTGELFF.

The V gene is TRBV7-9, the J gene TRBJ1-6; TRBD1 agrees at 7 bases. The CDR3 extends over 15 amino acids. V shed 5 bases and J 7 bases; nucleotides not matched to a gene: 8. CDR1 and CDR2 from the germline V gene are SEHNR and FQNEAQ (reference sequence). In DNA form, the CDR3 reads TGTGCCAGCAGCCCTACCGGGACAGTAAATTCACCCCTCCACTTT. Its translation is CASSPTGTVNSPLHF.

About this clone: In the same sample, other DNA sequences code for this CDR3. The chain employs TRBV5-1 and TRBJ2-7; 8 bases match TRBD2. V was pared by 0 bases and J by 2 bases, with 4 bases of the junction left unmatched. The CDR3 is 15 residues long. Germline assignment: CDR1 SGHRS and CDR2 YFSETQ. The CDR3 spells CASSLGLAGTYEQYF. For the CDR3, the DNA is TGCGCCAGCAGCTTGGGCCTAGCGGGTACCTACGAGCAGTACTTC.

CDR3 loop: CASSLLSGNTEAFF. The CDR3 DNA is TGTGCCAGTAGTCTCCTTTCGGGGAACACTGAAGCTTTCTTT. The J gene is TRBJ1-1, the V gene TRBV19; D gene uncertain. V lost 5 bases and J 1 base, leaving 11 bases between the germline ends. The length of the CDR3 is 14 residues. CDR1 and CDR2 (germline): LNHDA, SQIVND (reference sequence).

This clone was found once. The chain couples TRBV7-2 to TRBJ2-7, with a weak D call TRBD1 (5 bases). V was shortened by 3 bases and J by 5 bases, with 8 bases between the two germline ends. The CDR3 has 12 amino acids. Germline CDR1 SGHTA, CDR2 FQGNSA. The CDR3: CASSLLGHEQYF. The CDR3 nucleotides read TGTGCCAGCAGCTTGCTGGGGCACGAGCAGTACTTC.

The chain's CDR3 is CASSLDRGRGATGTQYF. The CDR3 DNA reads as TGTGCCAGCAGCTTGGACAGGGGGCGCGGTGCTACGGGTACGCAGTATTTT. This chain links TRBV5-4 with TRBJ2-3; TRBD1 matches at 9 bases. Per germline, CDR1 SGHNT and CDR2 YYREEE (reference sequence). V lost 0 bases to trimming and J lost 8 bases; unmatched junction nucleotides: 13. This CDR3 has 17 amino acids. The full variable domain, rest sourced from reference TRBV5-4 and TRBJ2-3, is ETGVTQSPTHLIKTRGQQVTLRCSSQSGHNTVSWYQQALGQGPQFIFQYYREEENGRGNFPPRFSGLQFPNYSSELNVNALELDDSALYLCASSLDRGRGATGTQYFGPGTRLTVL.

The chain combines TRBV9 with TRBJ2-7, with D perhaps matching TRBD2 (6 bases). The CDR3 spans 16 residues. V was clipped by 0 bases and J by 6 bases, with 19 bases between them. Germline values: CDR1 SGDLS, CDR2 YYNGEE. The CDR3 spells CASSVGARDSAVEQYF. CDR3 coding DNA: TGTGCCAGCAGCGTAGGGGCCCGGGACTCCGCGGTCGAGCAGTACTTC. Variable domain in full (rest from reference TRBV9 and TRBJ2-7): DSGVTQTPKHLITATGQRVTLRCSPRSGDLSVYWYQQSLDQGLQFLIQYYNGEERAKGNILERFSAQQFPDLHSELNLSSLELGDSALYFCASSVGARDSAVEQYFGPGTRLTVT.

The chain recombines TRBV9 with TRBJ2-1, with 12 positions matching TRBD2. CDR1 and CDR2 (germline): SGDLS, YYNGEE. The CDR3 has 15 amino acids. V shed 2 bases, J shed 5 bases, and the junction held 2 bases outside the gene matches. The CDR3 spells CASSVGLAGNNEQFF. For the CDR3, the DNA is TGTGCCAGCAGCGTGGGACTAGCGGGCAACAATGAGCAGTTCTTC. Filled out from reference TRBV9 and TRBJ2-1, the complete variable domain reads DSGVTQTPKHLITATGQRVTLRCSPRSGDLSVYWYQQSLDQGLQFLIQYYNGEERAKGNILERFSAQQFPDLHSELNLSSLELGDSALYFCASSVGLAGNNEQFFGPGTRLTVL.

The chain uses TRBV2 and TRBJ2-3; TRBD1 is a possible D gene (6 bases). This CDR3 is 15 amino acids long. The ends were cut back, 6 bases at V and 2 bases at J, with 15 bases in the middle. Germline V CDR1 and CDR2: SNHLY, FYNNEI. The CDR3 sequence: CASRRTEISTDTQYF. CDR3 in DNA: TGTGCCAGCAGACGGACAGAGATCTCCACAGATACGCAGTATTTT.

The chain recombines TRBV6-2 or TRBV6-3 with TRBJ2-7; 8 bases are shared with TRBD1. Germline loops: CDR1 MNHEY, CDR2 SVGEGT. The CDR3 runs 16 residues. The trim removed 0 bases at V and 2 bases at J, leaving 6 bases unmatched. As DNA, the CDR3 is TGTGCCAGCAGTTACTCCCAGGGGGCGCAGCCCTACGAGCAGTACTTC. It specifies CASSYSQGAQPYEQYF.

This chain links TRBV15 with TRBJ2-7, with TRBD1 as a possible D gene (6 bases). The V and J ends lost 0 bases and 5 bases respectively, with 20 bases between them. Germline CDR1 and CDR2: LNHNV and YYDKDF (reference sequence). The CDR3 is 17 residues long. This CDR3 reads CATSRERAGAARHEQYF. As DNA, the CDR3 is TGTGCCACCAGCAGAGAGAGGGCAGGGGCCGCGAGACACGAGCAGTACTTC.

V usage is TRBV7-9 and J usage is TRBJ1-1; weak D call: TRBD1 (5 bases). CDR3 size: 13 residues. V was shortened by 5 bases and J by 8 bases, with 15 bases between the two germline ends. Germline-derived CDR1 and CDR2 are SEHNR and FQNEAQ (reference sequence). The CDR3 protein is CASSPRSGEEAFF. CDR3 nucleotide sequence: TGTGCCAGCAGCCCCCGGTCGGGGGAGGAAGCTTTCTTT.

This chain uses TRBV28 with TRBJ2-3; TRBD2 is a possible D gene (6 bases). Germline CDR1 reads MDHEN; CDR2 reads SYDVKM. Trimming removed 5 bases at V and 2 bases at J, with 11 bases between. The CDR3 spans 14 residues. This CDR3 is CASSRDSATDTQYF. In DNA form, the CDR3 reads TGTGCCAGCAGTCGGGACTCAGCCACAGATACGCAGTATTTT.

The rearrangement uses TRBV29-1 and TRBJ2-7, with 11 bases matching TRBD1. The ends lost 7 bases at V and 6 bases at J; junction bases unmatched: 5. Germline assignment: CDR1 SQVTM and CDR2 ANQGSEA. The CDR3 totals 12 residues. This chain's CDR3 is CSGADRGLEQYF. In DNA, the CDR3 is TGCAGCGGGGCGGACAGGGGGCTCGAGCAGTACTTC.

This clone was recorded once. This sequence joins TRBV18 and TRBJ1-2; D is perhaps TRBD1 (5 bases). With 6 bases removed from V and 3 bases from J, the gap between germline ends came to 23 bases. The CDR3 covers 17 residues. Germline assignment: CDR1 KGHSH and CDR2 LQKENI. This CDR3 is CASSPRPISGGDYGYTF. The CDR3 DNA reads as TGTGCCAGCTCCCCCCGGCCTATTTCGGGAGGGGACTATGGCTACACCTTC.

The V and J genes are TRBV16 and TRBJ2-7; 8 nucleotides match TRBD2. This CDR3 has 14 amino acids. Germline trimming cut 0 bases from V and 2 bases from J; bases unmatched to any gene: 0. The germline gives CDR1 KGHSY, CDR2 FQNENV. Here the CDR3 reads CASSQSRGAYEQYF. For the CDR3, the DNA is TGTGCCAGCAGCCAATCGCGGGGGGCCTACGAGCAGTACTTC.

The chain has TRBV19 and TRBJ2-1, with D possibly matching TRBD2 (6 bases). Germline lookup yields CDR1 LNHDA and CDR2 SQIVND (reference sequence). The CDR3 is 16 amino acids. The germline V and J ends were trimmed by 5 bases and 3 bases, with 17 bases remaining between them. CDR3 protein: CASSSPRDFIYNEQFF. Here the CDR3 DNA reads TGTGCCAGTAGTTCCCCACGGGACTTCATCTACAATGAGCAGTTCTTC. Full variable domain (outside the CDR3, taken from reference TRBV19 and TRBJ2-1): DGGITQSPKYLFRKEGQNVTLSCEQNLNHDAMYWYRQDPGQGLRLIYYSQIVNDFQKGDIAEGYSVSREKKESFPLTVTSAQKNPTAFYLCASSSPRDFIYNEQFFGPGTRLTVL.